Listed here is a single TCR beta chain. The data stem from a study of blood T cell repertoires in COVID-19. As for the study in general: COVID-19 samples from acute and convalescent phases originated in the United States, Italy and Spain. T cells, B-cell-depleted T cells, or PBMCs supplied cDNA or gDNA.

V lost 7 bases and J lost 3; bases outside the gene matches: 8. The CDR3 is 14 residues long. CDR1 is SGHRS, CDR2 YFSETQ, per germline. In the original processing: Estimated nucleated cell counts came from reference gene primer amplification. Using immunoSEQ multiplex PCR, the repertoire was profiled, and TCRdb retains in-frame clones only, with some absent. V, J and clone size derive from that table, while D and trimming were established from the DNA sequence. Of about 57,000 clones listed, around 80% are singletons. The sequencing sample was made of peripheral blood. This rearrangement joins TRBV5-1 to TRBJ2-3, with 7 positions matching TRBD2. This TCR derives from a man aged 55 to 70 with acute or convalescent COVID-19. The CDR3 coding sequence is TGCGCCAGCTCGCGGGGGATTGGGACAGATACGCAGTATTTT. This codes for CASSRGIGTDTQYF.